The 31 T cell receptor beta chains below were found in one sample sequenced in a study of blood T cells in healthy people across ages (dated by TCRdb to the mid-2010s). Receptors were amplified or captured by 5' RACE. The instrument was an Illumina HiSeq 2500. The second PCR ran for roughly 7 to 11 cycles and used a J-beta primer mix along with a sample-barcoded 5' primer. The public reads were quality trimmed at Q25 with fastp and then assembled into clones with MiXCR by TCRdb, keeping productive beta chains. CDR3 protein duplicates are merged, each entry listing the most common genes and DNA. The sample contains roughly 1.6 million distinct CDR3 sequences, about 35% of them found a single time. The ten top clones hold over 9% of the sample. The sequenced material came from blood. Source of these receptors: a woman aged 25 to 39 in good health.

In this sample, this clonotype turned up a few times. The V call is TRBV28, the J call TRBJ2-5; the D is unclear. The CDR3 loop spans 24 amino acids. Germline values: CDR1 MDHEN, CDR2 SYDVKM. Trimming took 5 bases from V and 5 from J, leaving 45 bases between them. The CDR3 region is CASSPPQTLTFLSRHEVLTETQYF. CDR3 nucleotide sequence: TGTGCCAGCAGTCCACCCCAAACGCTGACTTTCCTATCGAGGCATGAGGTTTTAACGGAGACCCAGTACTTC.

The chain combines TRBV4-1 with TRBJ2-2; 7 positions match TRBD1. CDR3 size: 17 residues. The V segment lost 4 bases and the J segment 7 bases; nucleotides outside the gene matches: 15. The V gene's germline CDR1 is MGHRA and CDR2 YSYEKL. This chain's CDR3 is CASSLLYRDSVFGELFF. DNA of the CDR3: TGCGCCAGCAGCCTGTTGTACCGGGACAGTGTATTCGGGGAGCTGTTTTTT.

V is TRBV21-1 and J is TRBJ2-1; the table names TRBD2, a call not compared with the DNA. TRBV21-1 is recorded as a pseudogene. The CDR3 has 14 amino acids. CDR3 nucleotides: TGTGCCAGCAGGGGTACTAGCGGGAGAGGGGAGCAGTTCTTC. The encoded protein is CASRGTSGRGEQFF.

This clonotype was counted a few times. This chain joins TRBV7-3 and TRBJ2-3; TRBD1 or TRBD2 may be the D gene (5 bases each). V dropped 4 bases and J dropped 2 bases, with 16 bases sitting between them. The CDR3 runs 16 residues. CDR1 and CDR2 from the germline V gene are SGHTA and FQGTGA. The CDR3, as DNA: TGTGCCAGCAGCTACCGTGGGACCACAAACACAGATACGCAGTATTTT. It yields the protein CASSYRGTTNTDTQYF.

The rearrangement joins TRBV4-1 to TRBJ1-2; 8 nucleotides line up with TRBD1. Germline CDR1 is MGHRA and CDR2 is YSYEKL. Losses at the gene ends were 2 bases for V and 6 bases for J; bases not matched to a gene: 17. The CDR3 spans 18 residues. CDR3 region: CASSQYLPRTGTLDGYTF. Here the CDR3 DNA reads TGCGCCAGCAGCCAATATCTACCTCGGACAGGGACTTTAGATGGCTACACCTTC.

This clonotype was seen many times. The genes are TRBV20-1 and TRBJ2-3, with D possibly matching TRBD2 (7 bases). Germline CDR1 DFQATT, CDR2 SNEGSKA (reference sequence). V lost 6 bases to trimming and J lost 7 bases, with 17 bases between them. CDR3 length equals 13 residues. The CDR3 bases are TGCAGTGCCGCGGGGGCCCCCGGGAATACGCAGTATTTT. Amino acids: CSAAGAPGNTQYF.

In regard to this clonotype: A much larger clone sits a single nucleotide away, making a read error possible. This chain's CDR3 is CSARDRATGRNEQYF. DNA for the CDR3: TGCAGTGCTAGAGATAGGGCGACAGGGAGGAACGAGCAGTACTTC. This chain connects TRBV20-1 to TRBJ2-5, with D possibly matching TRBD1 (7 bases). Near its end, the DNA agrees better with TRBJ2-7, so the J call may be wrong. CDR3 size: 15 residues. Germline V gene lookup returns CDR1 DFQATT and CDR2 SNEGSKA (reference sequence).

This chain joins TRBV4-1 and TRBJ1-4; D possibly corresponds to TRBD1 (5 bases). Germline assignment: CDR1 MGHRA and CDR2 YSYEKL. The V end was cut by 0 bases, the J end by 10 bases, with 15 bases between. CDR3 length: 15 amino acids. The CDR3 protein is CASSQDLRSGGKLFF. Here the CDR3 DNA reads TGCGCCAGCAGCCAAGATCTAAGGTCTGGGGGAAAACTGTTTTTT.

The J gene is TRBJ2-1, the V gene TRBV5-5, with TRBD2 matching 10 bases. Germline V CDR1 and CDR2: SGHKS, YYEKEE (reference sequence). The CDR3 is made up of 15 amino acids. Trimming took 0 bases from V and 9 from J; bases not matched to a gene: 6. The CDR3 sequence is CASSLGLAGATEQFF. Here the CDR3 DNA reads TGTGCCAGCAGCTTGGGGCTAGCGGGAGCCACTGAGCAGTTCTTC.

A few counts support this clonotype. V gene TRBV29-1 combines with J gene TRBJ1-4; unclear D gene. Germline lookup yields CDR1 SQVTM and CDR2 ANQGSEA. CDR3 length equals 13 residues. Trimming removed 4 bases at V and 8 bases at J, with 14 bases between. Here the CDR3 reads CSVGETPGEKLFF. The CDR3 DNA is TGCAGCGTTGGGGAGACCCCGGGGGAAAAACTGTTTTTT.

The V call is TRBV15, the J call TRBJ2-7, with 11 bases that match TRBD1. This CDR3 is built from 15 residues. The V segment lost 8 bases and the J segment 2 bases; nucleotides outside the gene matches: 8. The V gene's germline CDR1 is LNHNV and CDR2 YYDKDF (reference sequence). CDR3 sequence: CATVRWGQGAYEQYF. The CDR3 coding sequence is TGTGCCACCGTGAGGTGGGGACAGGGGGCCTACGAGCAGTACTTC.

The V call is TRBV27, the J call TRBJ2-3; the match to TRBD1 covers 9 bases. Per germline, CDR1 MNHEY and CDR2 SMNVEV (reference sequence). The V gene end was trimmed by 5 bases and the J gene end by 4 bases; junction bases not matched to a gene: 10. The CDR3 runs to 16 residues. The CDR3 DNA reads as TGTGCCAGCAGTCCGGGACAGGGATGGGCCCCAGATACGCAGTATTTT. As protein: CASSPGQGWAPDTQYF.

The table lists this clonotype with many counts. The chain is built from TRBV6-6 and TRBJ1-5; TRBD1 is a possible D gene (5 bases). V lost 6 bases and J 7 bases, leaving 10 bases between the germline ends. Germline V gene lookup returns CDR1 MNHNY and CDR2 SVGAGI (reference sequence). CDR3 length equals 12 residues. The CDR3 protein is CASSPGIQPQHF. The CDR3 bases are TGTGCCAGCAGCCCAGGGATCCAGCCCCAGCATTTT.

The chain uses TRBV3-1 and TRBJ2-1; 10 bases are shared with TRBD2. The V segment lost 4 bases and the J segment 3 bases; nucleotides outside the gene matches: 6. The CDR3 contains 16 residues. Germline CDR1 LGHDT, CDR2 YNNKEL (reference sequence). CDR3 amino acids: CASSRLAGDFYNEQFF. The CDR3 DNA sequence: TGTGCCAGCAGCCGCCTAGCGGGGGATTTCTACAATGAGCAGTTCTTC.

This clonotype was detected a few times. The rearrangement links TRBV4-2 to TRBJ2-5, with 15 bases fitting TRBD2. J gave up 5 bases and V 3 bases, and 13 bases lay outside the gene matches. Germline-derived CDR1 and CDR2 are LGHNA and YNFKEQ. The CDR3 has 19 residues. The CDR3 DNA reads TGTGCCAGCAGCCAGGTTGGGACTAGCGGGAGGATGATTCGGGAGACCCAGTACTTC. Translated: CASSQVGTSGRMIRETQYF.

The chain uses TRBV2 and TRBJ2-7; 8 bases fit TRBD2. The V gene end was trimmed by 6 bases and the J gene end by 3 bases; junction bases not matched to a gene: 10. The germline CDR1 and CDR2 sequences are SNHLY and FYNNEI. The CDR3 runs 15 residues. Here the CDR3 DNA reads TGTGCCAGCAGGGAAATGAGCGGGGGTCGCTACGAGCAGTACTTC. Translating it yields CASREMSGGRYEQYF.

This clonotype was seen at least ten times. This rearrangement joins TRBV20-1 to TRBJ2-5, with D unclear. The CDR3 totals 12 residues. Trimming left V 5 bases short and J 5 bases short, with 12 bases between. Germline V gives CDR1 DFQATT, CDR2 SNEGSKA (reference sequence). The chain's CDR3 is CSAAPRSETQYF. CDR3 in DNA: TGCAGTGCTGCCCCCCGATCCGAGACCCAGTACTTC.

The chain recombines TRBV10-3 with TRBJ1-1; a weak D match, TRBD1 (5 bases). CDR3 size: 14 residues. The ends were cut back, 6 bases at V and 3 bases at J, with 14 bases in the middle. Germline assignment: CDR1 ENHRY and CDR2 SYGVKD. This CDR3 reads CAIRRDLPDTEAFF. In DNA, the CDR3 is TGTGCCATCAGAAGGGACCTGCCTGACACTGAAGCTTTCTTT.

This clonotype came up a few times. One junction end does not reproduce the germline sequence, and a read error may be involved. V gene TRBV6-2 or TRBV6-3 combines with J gene TRBJ1-6; D is undetermined. The CDR3 covers 14 residues. CDR1 MNHEY and CDR2 SVGEGT come from the germline V gene. CDR3: CASNGRSFNSPLHF. As DNA, the CDR3 is TGTGCCAGCAACGGACGGTCCTTTAATTCACCCCTCCACTTT.

On this clonotype itself: An end of the junction does not agree with germline; a read error may underlie this. The chain combines TRBV15 with TRBJ1-1; D not certain. In germline, CDR1 is LNHNV, CDR2 YYDKDF (reference sequence). This CDR3 contains 13 residues. The CDR3 here is CTTSRDKGFEAFF. CDR3 coding DNA: TGTACCACCAGCAGAGATAAGGGTTTTGAAGCTTTCTTT.

This rearrangement joins TRBV5-5 to TRBJ1-2, with 8 bases fitting TRBD1. The ends lost 4 bases at V and 4 bases at J; junction bases unmatched: 12. CDR3 length equals 16 residues. Germline assignment: CDR1 SGHKS and CDR2 YYEKEE (reference sequence). CDR3 sequence: CASSPGDRGGSYGYTF. The CDR3 bases are TGTGCCAGCAGCCCAGGAGACAGGGGCGGATCCTATGGCTACACCTTC.

This rearrangement joins TRBV2 to TRBJ2-1; 11 nucleotides line up with TRBD2. The germline V gene encodes CDR1 SNHLY and CDR2 FYNNEI. The CDR3 spans 15 residues. The junction had 7 bases not matched to a gene; V was cut back by 6 bases and J by 6 bases. This chain's CDR3 is CASRKTSGNINEQFF. In nucleotides, the CDR3 is TGTGCCAGCAGAAAGACTAGCGGGAATATCAATGAGCAGTTCTTC.

The chain links TRBV11-1 to TRBJ2-2; 8 bases line up with TRBD1. J gave up 0 bases and V 6 bases, and 3 bases lay outside the gene matches. Germline values: CDR1 SGHAT, CDR2 FQDESV (reference sequence). CDR3 length: 15 amino acids. This CDR3 reads CASRSGGANTGELFF. DNA for the CDR3: TGTGCCAGCAGATCAGGGGGCGCGAACACCGGGGAGCTGTTTTTT.

The chain employs TRBV14 and TRBJ2-1; D is unclear. V was trimmed by 2 bases and J by 0 bases, leaving 14 bases between them. CDR3 size: 17 residues. The germline gives CDR1 SGHDN, CDR2 FVKESK. The CDR3 spells CASSQKGYSSSYNEQFF. CDR3 DNA sequence: TGTGCCAGCAGCCAAAAAGGGTACAGCAGCTCCTACAATGAGCAGTTCTTC.

In the case of this clonotype: Germline is not matched at one junction end, which may reflect a read error. The CDR3 region has the DNA TGTGCCAGCAGCCAAGGGTTCAACTCTGGCTACACCTTC. Protein: CASSQGFNSGYTF. The chain uses TRBV14 and TRBJ1-2; D uncertain. There are 13 residues in the CDR3. Germline V CDR1 and CDR2: SGHDN, FVKESK. Full variable domain (remainder filled in from reference TRBV14 and TRBJ1-2): EAGVTQFPSHSVIEKGQTVTLRCDPISGHDNLYWYRRVMGKEIKFLLHFVKESKQDESGMPNNRFLAERTGGTYSTLKVQPAELEDSGVYFCASSQGFNSGYTFGSGTRLTVV.

V is TRBV9 and J is TRBJ1-1; perhaps TRBD1 as D (6 bases). V was pared by 0 bases and J by 1 base, with 19 bases between. Germline V gene sequence: CDR1 SGDLS, CDR2 YYNGEE. CDR3 length equals 18 residues. The CDR3 here is CASSVVQGGGGENTEAFF. Here the CDR3 DNA reads TGTGCCAGCAGCGTAGTACAGGGAGGCGGGGGGGAGAACACTGAAGCTTTCTTT.

This clonotype has more than one count but fewer than ten. This chain uses TRBV24-1 with TRBJ2-3, with 8 bases identical to TRBD2. CDR1 is KGHDR, CDR2 SFDVKD, per germline. The CDR3 runs to 15 residues. The junction had 0 bases not matched to a gene; V was cut back by 0 bases and J by 2 bases. The CDR3 nucleotides read TGTGCCACCAGTGATTTGGGACTAGCCACAGATACGCAGTATTTT. As protein: CATSDLGLATDTQYF.

In nucleotides, the CDR3 is TGTGCCAGCAGTGGGGTCGGCTCCTACGAGCAGTACTTC. It is translated as CASSGVGSYEQYF. The chain recombines TRBV2 with TRBJ2-7; no clear D. Per germline, CDR1 SNHLY and CDR2 FYNNEI. The CDR3 consists of 13 residues. V gave up 4 bases and J gave up 0 bases, with 7 bases separating them.

The gene calls are TRBV4-2 and TRBJ2-7; 9 nucleotides match TRBD1. Germline loops: CDR1 LGHNA, CDR2 YNFKEQ. V lost 0 bases and J lost 0; bases outside the gene matches: 18. This CDR3 is 21 amino acids long. The CDR3 bases are TGTGCCAGCAGCCAAGAGGGAGGACAGGGGCGATTCACACGAACCTCCTACGAGCAGTACTTC. Protein sequence: CASSQEGGQGRFTRTSYEQYF.

The chain uses TRBV6-5 and TRBJ2-7, with 10 positions matching TRBD2. In germline, CDR1 is MNHEY, CDR2 SVGAGI. After removal of 0 bases from V and 3 bases from J, the junction contained 14 bases not matched to a gene. The CDR3 is 19 residues long. CDR3 in DNA: TGTGCCAGCAGTTACTCGAGACTAGCGGGCGCCGCCGACCGCTACGAGCAGTACTTC. It translates to CASSYSRLAGAADRYEQYF.

A few counts support this clonotype. DNA for the CDR3: TGTGCCATCAGTGAAGACGCATGGGGGGATGGAGGCACAGATACGCAGTATTTT. Protein sequence: CAISEDAWGDGGTDTQYF. The chain recombines TRBV10-3 with TRBJ2-3; weak D call: TRBD2 (6 bases). This CDR3 has 18 amino acids. The V gene lost 3 bases and the J gene lost 1 base, with 20 bases spanning the gap. Germline CDR1 and CDR2: ENHRY and SYGVKD.